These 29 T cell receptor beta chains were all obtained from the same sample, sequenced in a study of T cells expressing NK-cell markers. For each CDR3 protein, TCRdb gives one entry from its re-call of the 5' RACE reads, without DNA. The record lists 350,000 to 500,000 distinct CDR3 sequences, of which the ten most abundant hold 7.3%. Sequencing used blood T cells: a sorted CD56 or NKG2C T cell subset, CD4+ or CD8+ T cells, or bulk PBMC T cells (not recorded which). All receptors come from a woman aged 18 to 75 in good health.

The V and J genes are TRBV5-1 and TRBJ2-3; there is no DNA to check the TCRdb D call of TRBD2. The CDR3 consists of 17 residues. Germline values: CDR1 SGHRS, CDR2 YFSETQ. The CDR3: CASSRGTSGGDTDTQYF.

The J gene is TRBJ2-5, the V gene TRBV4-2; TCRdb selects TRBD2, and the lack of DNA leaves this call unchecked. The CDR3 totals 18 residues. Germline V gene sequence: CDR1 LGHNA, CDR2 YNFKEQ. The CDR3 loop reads CASSQDIMTGAGGETQYF.

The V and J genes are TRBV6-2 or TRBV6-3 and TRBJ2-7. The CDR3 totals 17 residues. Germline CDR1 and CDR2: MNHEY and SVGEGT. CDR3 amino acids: CASSYSSRPTGAYEQYF.

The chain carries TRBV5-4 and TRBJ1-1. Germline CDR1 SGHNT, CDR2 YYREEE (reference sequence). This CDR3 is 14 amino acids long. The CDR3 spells CASSIYVGSTEAFF.

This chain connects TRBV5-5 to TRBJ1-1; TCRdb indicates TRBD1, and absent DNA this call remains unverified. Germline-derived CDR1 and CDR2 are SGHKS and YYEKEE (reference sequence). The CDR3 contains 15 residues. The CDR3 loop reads CASSLARGLWTEAFF.

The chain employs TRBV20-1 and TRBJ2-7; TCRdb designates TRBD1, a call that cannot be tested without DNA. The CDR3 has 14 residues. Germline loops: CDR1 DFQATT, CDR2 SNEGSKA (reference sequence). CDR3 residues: CSARGGGRPDEQYF.

CDR3 region: CASSSGGRRSNQPQHF. The V gene is TRBV12-3 or TRBV12-4, the J gene TRBJ1-5; TCRdb designates TRBD1, a call that cannot be tested without DNA. This CDR3 is 16 amino acids long.

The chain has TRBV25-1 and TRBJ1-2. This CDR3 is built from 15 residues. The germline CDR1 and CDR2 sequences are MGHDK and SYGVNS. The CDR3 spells CASSEYVVGQYGYTF.

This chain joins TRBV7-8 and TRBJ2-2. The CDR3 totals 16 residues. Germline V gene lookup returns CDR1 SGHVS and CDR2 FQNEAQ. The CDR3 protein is CASSFPGLANTGELFF.

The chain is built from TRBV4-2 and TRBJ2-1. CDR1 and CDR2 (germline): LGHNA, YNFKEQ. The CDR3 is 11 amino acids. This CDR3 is CASSAINEQFF.

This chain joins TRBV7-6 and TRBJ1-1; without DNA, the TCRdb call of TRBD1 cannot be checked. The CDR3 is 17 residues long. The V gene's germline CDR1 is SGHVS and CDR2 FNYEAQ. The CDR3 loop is CASSLSRGDRRRTEAFF.

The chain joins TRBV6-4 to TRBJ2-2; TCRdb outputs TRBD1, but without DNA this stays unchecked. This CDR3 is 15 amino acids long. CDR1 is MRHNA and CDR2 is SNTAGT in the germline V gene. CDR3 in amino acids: CASKAQPLDAGELFF.

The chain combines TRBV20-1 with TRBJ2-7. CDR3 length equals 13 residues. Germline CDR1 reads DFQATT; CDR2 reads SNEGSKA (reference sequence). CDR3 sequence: CSARSLSSYEQYF.

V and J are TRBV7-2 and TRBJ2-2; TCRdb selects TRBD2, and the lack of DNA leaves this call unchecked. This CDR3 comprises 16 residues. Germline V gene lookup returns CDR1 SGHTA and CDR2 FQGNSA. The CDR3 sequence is CASSFLGLAGHGELFF.

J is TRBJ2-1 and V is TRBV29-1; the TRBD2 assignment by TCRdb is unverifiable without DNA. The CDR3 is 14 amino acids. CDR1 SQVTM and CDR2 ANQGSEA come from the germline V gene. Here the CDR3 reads CSVLAAPSYNEQFF.

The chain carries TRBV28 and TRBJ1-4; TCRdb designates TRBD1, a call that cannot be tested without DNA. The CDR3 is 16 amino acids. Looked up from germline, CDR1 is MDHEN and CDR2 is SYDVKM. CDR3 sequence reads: CASSLGTGHANEKLFF.

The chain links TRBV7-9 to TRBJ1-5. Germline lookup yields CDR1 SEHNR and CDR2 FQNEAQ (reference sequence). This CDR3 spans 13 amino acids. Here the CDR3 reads CASSLNPNQPQHF.

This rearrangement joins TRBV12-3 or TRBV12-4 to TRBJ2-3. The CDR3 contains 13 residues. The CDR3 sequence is CASSFNSPDTQYF.

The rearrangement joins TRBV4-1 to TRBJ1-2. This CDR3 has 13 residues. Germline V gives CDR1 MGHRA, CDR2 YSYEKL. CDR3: CASSQARNYGYTF.

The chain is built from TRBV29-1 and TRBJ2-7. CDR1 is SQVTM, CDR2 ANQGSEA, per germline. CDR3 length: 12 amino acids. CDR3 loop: CSVEEDLYEQYF.

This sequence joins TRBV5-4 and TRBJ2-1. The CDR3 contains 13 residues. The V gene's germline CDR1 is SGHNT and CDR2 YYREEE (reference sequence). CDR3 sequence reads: CASSSRQDNEQFF. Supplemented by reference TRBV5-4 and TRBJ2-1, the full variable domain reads ETGVTQSPTHLIKTRGQQVTLRCSSQSGHNTVSWYQQALGQGPQFIFQYYREEENGRGNFPPRFSGLQFPNYSSELNVNALELDDSALYLCASSSRQDNEQFFGPGTRLTVL.

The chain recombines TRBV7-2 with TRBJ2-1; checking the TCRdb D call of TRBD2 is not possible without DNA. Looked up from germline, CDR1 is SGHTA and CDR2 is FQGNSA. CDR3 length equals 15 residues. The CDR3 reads CASSSTSGSYNEQFF.

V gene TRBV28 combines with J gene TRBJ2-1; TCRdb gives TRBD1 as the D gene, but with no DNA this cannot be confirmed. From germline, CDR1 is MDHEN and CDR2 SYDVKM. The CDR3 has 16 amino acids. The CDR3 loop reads CASTPLSPGLRNEQFF.

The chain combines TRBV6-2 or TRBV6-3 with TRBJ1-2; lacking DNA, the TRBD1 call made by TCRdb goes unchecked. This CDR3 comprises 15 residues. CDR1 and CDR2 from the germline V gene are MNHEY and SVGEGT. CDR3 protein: CASSYPGQGVWGYTF.

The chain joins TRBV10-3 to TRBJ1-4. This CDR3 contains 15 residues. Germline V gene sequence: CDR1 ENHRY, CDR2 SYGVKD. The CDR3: CAISVGPHSGEKLFF.

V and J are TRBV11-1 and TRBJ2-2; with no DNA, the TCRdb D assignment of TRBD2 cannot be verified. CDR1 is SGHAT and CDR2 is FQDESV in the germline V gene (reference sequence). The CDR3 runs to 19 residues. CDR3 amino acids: CASSFWGGSKMSDTGELFF.

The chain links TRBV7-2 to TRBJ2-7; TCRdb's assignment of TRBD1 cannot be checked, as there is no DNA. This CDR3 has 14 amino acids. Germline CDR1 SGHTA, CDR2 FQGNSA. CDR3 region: CASSETGGAYEQYF. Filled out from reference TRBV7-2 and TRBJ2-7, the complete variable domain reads GAGVSQSPSNKVTEKGKDVELRCDPISGHTALYWYRQSLGQGLEFLIYFQGNSAPDKSGLPSDRFSAERTGGSVSTLTIQRTQQEDSAVYLCASSETGGAYEQYFGPGTRLTVT.

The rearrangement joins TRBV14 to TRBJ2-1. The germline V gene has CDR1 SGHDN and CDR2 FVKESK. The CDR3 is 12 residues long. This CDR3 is CASSQPYNEQFF.

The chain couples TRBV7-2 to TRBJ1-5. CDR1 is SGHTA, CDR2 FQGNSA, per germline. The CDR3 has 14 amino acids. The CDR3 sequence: CASSLSPANQPQHF.